Below, 28 T cell receptor beta chains from the same sample are listed, as sequenced in a study of CD8 T cells in Susac syndrome. The authors reverse transcribed roughly 0.5 to 1 ug RNA with random hexamers. TCRdb used MiXCR to reprocess the immunoSEQ multiplex PCR reads, holding one entry per CDR3 protein. Among about 120,000 distinct CDR3 sequences listed, approximately 94% were seen once. The source material was CD4+ T cells from PBMCs. The source is a human donor in good health.

V is TRBV6-1 and J is TRBJ2-1; possible D gene TRBD2, 5 bases. CDR3 length: 12 amino acids. The V and J ends lost 7 bases and 10 bases respectively, with 14 bases between them. CDR1 is MNHNS, CDR2 SASEGT, per germline. DNA for the CDR3: TGTGCCAGCACCCTCTGGGAGATCGAGCAGTTCTTC. Translated: CASTLWEIEQFF.

A single count supports this clonotype. This sequence joins TRBV6-2 or TRBV6-3 and TRBJ2-7; TRBD1 agrees at 8 bases. V was clipped by 2 bases and J by 2 bases; unmatched bases: 14. Germline values: CDR1 MNHEY, CDR2 SVGEGT. The CDR3 is 18 amino acids. CDR3 residues: CASSYGEAVGTGAYEQYF. The CDR3 region has the DNA TGTGCCAGCAGTTACGGTGAGGCAGTCGGGACAGGCGCCTACGAGCAGTACTTC.

The chain carries TRBV7-3 and TRBJ2-3; 10 nucleotides match TRBD1. CDR3 length: 17 amino acids. Germline V lookup: CDR1 SGHTA, CDR2 FQGTGA. After removal of 5 bases from V and 3 bases from J, the junction contained 11 bases not matched to a gene. The CDR3 region has the DNA TGTGCCAGCAGCCAAAGAGGGGACAGGGGTCGGACAGATACGCAGTATTTT. This sequence encodes CASSQRGDRGRTDTQYF.

The chain uses TRBV27 and TRBJ2-1; D may match TRBD1 or TRBD2 (6 bases each). The CDR3 is 13 amino acids. V lost 0 bases to trimming and J lost 13 bases, with 13 bases between them. Germline CDR1 and CDR2: MNHEY and SMNVEV (reference sequence). The CDR3 DNA reads TGTGCCAGCAGTTTATCGGGGGGCGGTGGACAGTTCTTC. It specifies CASSLSGGGGQFF.

This chain joins TRBV2 and TRBJ2-2, with 12 bases lining up with TRBD2. CDR1 is SNHLY and CDR2 is FYNNEI in the germline V gene. CDR3 length: 18 residues. V dropped 2 bases and J dropped 0; count of bases not matched to a gene: 4. CDR3 in DNA: TGTGCCAGCAGTGAACCGACTAGCGGGAGTGCGAACACCGGGGAGCTGTTTTTT. Translated: CASSEPTSGSANTGELFF.

The chain uses TRBV5-1 and TRBJ2-5, with TRBD1 matching 11 bases. In germline, CDR1 is SGHRS, CDR2 YFSETQ. CDR3 size: 15 residues. Losses at the gene ends were 4 bases for V and 1 base for J; bases not matched to a gene: 3. The CDR3 spells CASSMGTGGQETQYF. CDR3 bases: TGCGCCAGCAGCATGGGGACAGGGGGCCAAGAGACCCAGTACTTC. The whole variable domain, remainder taken from reference TRBV5-1 and TRBJ2-5, is KAGVTQTPRYLIKTRGQQVTLSCSPISGHRSVSWYQQTPGQGLQFLFEYFSETQRNKGNFPGRFSGRQFSNSRSEMNVSTLELGDSALYLCASSMGTGGQETQYFGPGTRLLVL.

The rearrangement uses TRBV29-1 and TRBJ2-1; TRBD2 matches 10 bases. The CDR3 consists of 15 residues. Germline V gene sequence: CDR1 SQVTM, CDR2 ANQGSEA. Unmatched junction bases numbered 10, after V lost 6 bases and J lost 5 bases. The DNA of the CDR3 is TGCAGCGTCCCTCCCGGAAGCGGGAGGGACAATGAGCAGTTCTTC. This translates into CSVPPGSGRDNEQFF.

V gene TRBV7-3 combines with J gene TRBJ1-2, with D possibly TRBD1 on 5 matching bases. The CDR3 covers 15 residues. The V end lost 2 bases, the J end lost 8 bases, and 18 bases lay between the germline ends. In germline, CDR1 is SGHTA, CDR2 FQGTGA. Here the CDR3 reads CASSLGGGRIEGYTF. For the CDR3, the DNA is TGTGCCAGCAGCTTAGGTGGGGGAAGAATTGAAGGCTACACCTTC. The entire variable domain, with the rest obtained from reference TRBV7-3 and TRBJ1-2, is as follows: GAGVSQTPSNKVTEKGKYVELRCDPISGHTALYWYRQSLGQGPEFLIYFQGTGAADDSGLPNDRFFAVRPEGSVSTLKIQRTERGDSAVYLCASSLGGGRIEGYTFGSGTRLTVV.

The chain joins TRBV9 to TRBJ1-5; no clear D gene. CDR3 length equals 13 residues. CDR1 is SGDLS, CDR2 YYNGEE, per germline. The V and J ends lost 0 bases and 8 bases respectively, with 9 bases between them. This CDR3 is CASSVDGGKPQHF. As DNA, the CDR3 is TGTGCCAGCAGCGTAGACGGAGGCAAGCCCCAGCATTTT.

The CDR3 DNA sequence: TGTGCCAGCAGTGCCCGGGTTCGGACCTTTGCCAAAAACATTCAGTACTTC. This gives the protein CASSARVRTFAKNIQYF. V gene TRBV27 combines with J gene TRBJ2-4; the D is unclear. The CDR3 has 17 amino acids. The germline V and J ends were trimmed by 5 bases and 1 base, with 18 bases remaining between them. Germline-derived CDR1 and CDR2 are MNHEY and SMNVEV (reference sequence).

The chain recombines TRBV27 with TRBJ2-5; possible D gene TRBD1, 5 bases. This CDR3 is built from 14 residues. The germline CDR1 and CDR2 sequences are MNHEY and SMNVEV (reference sequence). The germline V and J ends were trimmed by 3 bases and 7 bases, with 15 bases remaining between them. The CDR3 reads CASSLLDNRATQYF. CDR3 nucleotide sequence: TGTGCCAGCAGTTTGTTGGACAATCGGGCGACCCAGTACTTC.

The chain employs TRBV6-1 and TRBJ2-7, with no clear D. Germline CDR1 and CDR2: MNHNS and SASEGT. The CDR3 is 15 amino acids. The ends were cut back, 1 base at V and 0 bases at J, with 10 bases in the middle. The CDR3 sequence: CASSEVSGRSYEQYF. The CDR3 nucleotides read TGTGCCAGCAGTGAAGTATCAGGACGCTCCTACGAGCAGTACTTC.

The chain carries TRBV5-1 and TRBJ1-1; no firm D call. CDR3 length: 12 amino acids. Per germline, CDR1 SGHRS and CDR2 YFSETQ. Trimming took off 2 bases at V and 8 bases at J, with 10 bases between the two ends. Here the CDR3 reads CASSFHSGEAFF. The CDR3 region has the DNA TGCGCCAGCAGCTTCCACAGCGGCGAAGCTTTCTTT.

Only one count was recorded for this clonotype. The gene calls are TRBV29-1 and TRBJ2-3, with D uncertain. The V and J ends lost 2 bases and 0 bases respectively, with 9 bases between them. The germline V gene encodes CDR1 SQVTM and CDR2 ANQGSEA. There are 14 residues in the CDR3. CDR3 nucleotides: TGCAGCGTTGAATCAGACCTAAGCACAGATACGCAGTATTTT. Its translation is CSVESDLSTDTQYF.

This sequence joins TRBV14 and TRBJ2-1; D ambiguous. The CDR3 has 15 amino acids. From germline, CDR1 is SGHDN and CDR2 FVKESK. Trimming removed 0 bases at V and 7 bases at J, with 13 bases between. CDR3 DNA: TGTGCCAGCAGCCAAGACAGAAGACGGCTTAATGAGCAGTTCTTC. Translated, it gives CASSQDRRRLNEQFF.

The genes are TRBV30 and TRBJ1-5; no reliable D call. The CDR3 runs 13 residues. Per germline, CDR1 GTSNPN and CDR2 SVGIG (reference sequence). Deletions cut 2 bases from V and 2 bases from J, with 7 bases between. The CDR3 DNA sequence: TGTGCCTGGAGTATGGACGGCAATCAGCCCCAGCATTTT. It is translated as CAWSMDGNQPQHF.

The chain carries TRBV6-2 or TRBV6-3 and TRBJ2-5; a weak D match, TRBD2 (6 bases). V was clipped by 2 bases and J by 2 bases, with 9 bases between them. Germline CDR1 MNHEY, CDR2 SVGEGT. The CDR3 extends over 14 amino acids. The CDR3, as DNA: TGTGCCAGCAGTTACGTGGGGGGTCAAGAGACCCAGTACTTC. Translated, it gives CASSYVGGQETQYF.

V and J are TRBV5-1 and TRBJ2-4; D is uncertain. The germline gives CDR1 SGHRS, CDR2 YFSETQ. The CDR3 loop spans 14 amino acids. V gave up 4 bases and J gave up 0 bases, with 8 bases separating them. This CDR3 is CASSDRVAKNIQYF. The CDR3 nucleotides are TGCGCCAGCAGCGATCGTGTAGCCAAAAACATTCAGTACTTC.

The chain joins TRBV5-5 to TRBJ1-4; D is possibly TRBD1 (5 bases). Germline lookup yields CDR1 SGHKS and CDR2 YYEKEE (reference sequence). This CDR3 contains 16 residues. Trimming pared 4 bases from V and 6 bases from J, leaving 19 bases between. This chain's CDR3 is CASSPPTPGTDEKLFF. CDR3 coding DNA: TGTGCCAGCAGCCCACCCACACCAGGGACGGATGAAAAACTGTTTTTT.

The chain couples TRBV27 to TRBJ2-2; D gene ambiguous. There are 14 residues in the CDR3. The V gene's germline CDR1 is MNHEY and CDR2 SMNVEV (reference sequence). Trimming removed 0 bases at V and 3 bases at J, with 5 bases between. The CDR3 sequence: CASSLSQHTGELFF. In nucleotides, the CDR3 is TGTGCCAGCAGTTTATCGCAGCACACCGGGGAGCTGTTTTTT.

This rearrangement joins TRBV7-2 to TRBJ2-1; 11 bases align to TRBD2. Germline trimming cut 5 bases from V and 9 bases from J; bases unmatched to any gene: 9. The CDR3 consists of 15 residues. The germline V gene has CDR1 SGHTA and CDR2 FQGNSA. The CDR3 DNA reads TGTGCCAGCAGCCGGGTATCACTAGCGGGAGTTGAGCAGTTCTTC. Translating it yields CASSRVSLAGVEQFF.

The chain employs TRBV3-1 and TRBJ2-7; the match to TRBD1 covers 9 bases. V lost 4 bases and J lost 4; bases outside the gene matches: 5. This CDR3 contains 14 residues. CDR1 and CDR2 from the germline V gene are LGHDT and YNNKEL (reference sequence). CDR3 DNA sequence: TGTGCCAGCAGCCTCACGGACAGGGGTTACGAGCAGTACTTC. It encodes CASSLTDRGYEQYF.

The chain combines TRBV2 with TRBJ2-5; TRBD1 matches at 7 bases. CDR3 length equals 16 residues. J was trimmed by 1 base and V by 4 bases; bases with no gene match: 9. The germline V gene has CDR1 SNHLY and CDR2 FYNNEI. The CDR3 protein is CASSGRYRGAQETQYF. The CDR3 coding sequence is TGTGCCAGCAGTGGTCGATACAGGGGAGCCCAAGAGACCCAGTACTTC. Looking up the rest from reference TRBV2 and TRBJ2-5 gives the full variable domain: EPEVTQTPSHQVTQMGQEVILRCVPISNHLYFYWYRQILGQKVEFLVSFYNNEISEKSEIFDDQFSVERPDGSNFTLKIRSTKLEDSAMYFCASSGRYRGAQETQYFGPGTRLLVL.

The chain joins TRBV2 to TRBJ1-5; the D gene is possibly TRBD1 (5 bases). The V gene's germline CDR1 is SNHLY and CDR2 FYNNEI. The CDR3 runs to 15 residues. V lost 2 bases and J lost 3, with 11 bases in between. The CDR3 here is CASSEMGVNNQPQHF. DNA of the CDR3: TGTGCCAGCAGTGAAATGGGGGTGAACAATCAGCCCCAGCATTTT.

This chain links TRBV28 with TRBJ1-4; 8 bases fit TRBD1. CDR1 and CDR2 from the germline V gene are MDHEN and SYDVKM. Trimming cost V 5 bases and J 5 bases; bases outside gene matches: 4. The length of the CDR3 is 14 residues. The CDR3 sequence: CASSHGQGNEKLFF. Here the CDR3 DNA reads TGTGCCAGCAGTCACGGACAGGGAAATGAAAAACTGTTTTTT. The variable domain in full, completed from reference TRBV28 and TRBJ1-4, reads DVKVTQSSRYLVKRTGEKVFLECVQDMDHENMFWYRQDPGLGLRLIYFSYDVKMKEKGDIPEGYSVSREKKERFSLILESASTNQTSMYLCASSHGQGNEKLFFGSGTQLSVL.

V usage is TRBV18 and J usage is TRBJ1-5, with 7 positions matching TRBD1. This CDR3 region has 15 residues. Trimming cost V 3 bases and J 1 base; bases outside gene matches: 3. Germline V lookup: CDR1 KGHSH, CDR2 LQKENI. CDR3 amino acids: CASSPTGLSNQPQHF. CDR3 DNA: TGTGCCAGCTCACCGACAGGGCTGAGCAATCAGCCCCAGCATTTT.

The chain links TRBV7-9 to TRBJ2-3, with 9 nucleotides matching TRBD1. The germline gives CDR1 SEHNR, CDR2 FQNEAQ (reference sequence). With V trimmed by 5 bases and J by 0 bases, 6 bases remained unmatched. The CDR3 spans 16 residues. Here the CDR3 reads CASSQGQGTSTDTQYF. DNA for the CDR3: TGTGCCAGCAGCCAGGGACAGGGAACCAGCACAGATACGCAGTATTTT.

This clonotype was counted once. The chain recombines TRBV5-1 with TRBJ2-7, with 8 nucleotides matching TRBD2. After removal of 4 bases from V and 7 bases from J, the junction contained 13 bases not matched to a gene. Germline assignment: CDR1 SGHRS and CDR2 YFSETQ. CDR3 length: 15 residues. The CDR3 DNA is TGCGCCAGCAGCAAAATAGCGGGACTGCCATCGGAGCAGTACTTC. Translated, it gives CASSKIAGLPSEQYF.